The 15 T cell receptor beta chains in this list originate from one sample, sequenced in a study of T cells in Graves' hyperthyroidism and ophthalmopathy. Authors of the study amplified TCR beta CDR3 regions from RNA transcripts. The primer set for the first-round RT-PCR of the TCR CDR3 was HTBI. Using its own MiXCR run on the multiplex PCR reads, TCRdb lists one record per CDR3 protein. Of 300,000 to 400,000 distinct CDR3 sequences listed, roughly 13% are singletons. Sequencing was done on a sample of blood. These receptors all stem from a young woman with Graves' hyperthyroidism.

This clonotype was seen a few times. This sequence joins TRBV9 and TRBJ2-1; the D call may be TRBD1 or TRBD2 (6 bases each). The CDR3 loop spans 13 amino acids. Germline lookup yields CDR1 SGDLS and CDR2 YYNGEE. V gave up 4 bases and J gave up 6 bases, with 11 bases separating them. The CDR3 reads CASSRGGGNEQFF. Here the CDR3 DNA reads TGTGCCAGCAGCCGAGGAGGGGGCAATGAGCAGTTCTTC.

This clonotype was observed a handful of times. The chain employs TRBV28 and TRBJ1-5; D is uncertain. V was cut by 3 bases and J by 11 bases, with 14 bases left in between. This CDR3 has 13 amino acids. In germline, CDR1 is MDHEN, CDR2 SYDVKM. CDR3 amino acids: CASSFRTPPAQHF. In nucleotides, the CDR3 is TGTGCCAGCAGTTTTAGGACCCCCCCCGCCCAGCATTTT.

This clonotype has ten or more counts. The rearrangement links TRBV12-3 or TRBV12-4 to TRBJ2-6, with 8 bases lining up with TRBD1. CDR3 length equals 18 residues. V was pared by 2 bases and J by 0 bases, with 6 bases of the junction left unmatched. The DNA for the CDR3 is TGTGCCAGCAGTTTATACGGGACAGGAGTCTCTGGGGCCAACGTCCTGACTTTC. It specifies CASSLYGTGVSGANVLTF.

This clonotype was seen ten or more times. The chain uses TRBV5-1 and TRBJ2-7; weak D call: TRBD2 (6 bases). The CDR3 length is 14 residues. Deletions cut 0 bases from V and 2 bases from J, with 9 bases between. Looked up from germline, CDR1 is SGHRS and CDR2 is YFSETQ. CDR3 DNA sequence: TGCGCCAGCAGCTTGGAGGCGGGAACCTACGAGCAGTACTTC. Its protein product is CASSLEAGTYEQYF.

The CDR3 loop is CSARGDRSEQYF. The CDR3, as DNA: TGCAGTGCTAGGGGAGACAGGTCCGAGCAGTACTTC. The chain links TRBV20-1 to TRBJ2-7; weak D call: TRBD1 (6 bases). The V end was cut by 3 bases, the J end by 6 bases, with 12 bases between. Germline lookup yields CDR1 DFQATT and CDR2 SNEGSKA (reference sequence). This CDR3 has 12 amino acids.

The gene calls are TRBV4-1 and TRBJ1-6, with TRBD1 matching over 8 bases. This CDR3 region has 15 residues. CDR1 and CDR2 from the germline V gene are MGHRA and YSYEKL. With V trimmed by 0 bases and J by 7 bases, 2 bases remained unmatched. The CDR3 DNA reads as TGCGCCAGCAGCCAAGAAGACAGGGGAAATTCACCCCTCCACTTT. This codes for CASSQEDRGNSPLHF.

The chain joins TRBV19 to TRBJ2-7; D may match TRBD1 or TRBD2 (5 bases each). Germline values: CDR1 LNHDA, CDR2 SQIVND (reference sequence). Trimming shortened V by 10 bases and J by 3 bases, and 22 bases separated the two germline ends. The CDR3 runs to 15 residues. CDR3 coding DNA: TGTGCCAAAATAACTCTCCGGGACGGGCACTACGAGCAGTACTTC. Protein sequence: CAKITLRDGHYEQYF.

Here the CDR3 reads CASSTSGQETQYF. Written as DNA, the CDR3 is TGTGCCAGTTCGACTAGCGGACAAGAGACCCAGTACTTC. V gene TRBV19 combines with J gene TRBJ2-5; TRBD2 agrees at 9 bases. The germline gives CDR1 LNHDA, CDR2 SQIVND (reference sequence). This CDR3 spans 13 amino acids. V lost 8 bases and J lost 2; bases outside the gene matches: 3. Drawing the rest from reference TRBV19 and TRBJ2-5, the complete variable domain is DGGITQSPKYLFRKEGQNVTLSCEQNLNHDAMYWYRQDPGQGLRLIYYSQIVNDFQKGDIAEGYSVSREKKESFPLTVTSAQKNPTAFYLCASSTSGQETQYFGPGTRLLVL.

This clonotype was observed a handful of times. This rearrangement joins TRBV6-1 to TRBJ2-3; D gene ambiguous. The CDR3 consists of 11 residues. Germline V CDR1 and CDR2: MNHNS, SASEGT. Trimming cost V 2 bases and J 14 bases, with 11 bases left between them. CDR3 nucleotide sequence: TGTGCCAGCAGTGAACCAATTATTGGGTATTTT. Its translation is CASSEPIIGYF.

This clonotype was recorded many times. The V gene is TRBV6-2 or TRBV6-3, the J gene TRBJ2-7; 9 positions match TRBD1. V shed 6 bases, J shed 2 bases, and the junction held 8 bases outside the gene matches. The CDR3 is made up of 15 amino acids. Germline V gene sequence: CDR1 MNHEY, CDR2 SVGEGT. CDR3 protein: CASSPRRDRAYEQYF. CDR3 nucleotides: TGTGCCAGCAGCCCAAGGAGGGACAGGGCCTACGAGCAGTACTTC.

This clonotype was seen ten or more times. The rearrangement uses TRBV20-1 and TRBJ2-1; no reliable D call. Germline V lookup: CDR1 DFQATT, CDR2 SNEGSKA (reference sequence). V was shortened by 5 bases and J by 7 bases, with 12 bases between the two germline ends. The CDR3 spans 12 residues. The CDR3 DNA reads as TGCAGTGCTTTCTGGGCTGGGAATGAGCAGTTCTTC. Protein sequence: CSAFWAGNEQFF.

The rearrangement uses TRBV20-1 and TRBJ2-5, with 8 bases fitting TRBD1. Trimming cost V 6 bases and J 2 bases; bases outside gene matches: 5. The germline gives CDR1 DFQATT, CDR2 SNEGSKA (reference sequence). The CDR3 spans 13 residues. CDR3 nucleotide sequence: TGCAGTGCCCTGGGGGACAGGCAAGAGACCCAGTACTTC. Translation: CSALGDRQETQYF.

This clonotype has only a few counts. V gene TRBV30 combines with J gene TRBJ1-5, with D possibly being TRBD1 (6 bases). V lost 5 bases to trimming and J lost 3 bases, with 11 bases between them. The CDR3 contains 13 residues. CDR1 is GTSNPN and CDR2 is SVGIG in the germline V gene (reference sequence). CDR3 bases: TGTGCCTGGTCACAGGGAAACAATCAGCCCCAGCATTTT. This encodes CAWSQGNNQPQHF.

This clonotype was picked up many times. V and J are TRBV12-3 or TRBV12-4 and TRBJ1-6; the D gene is possibly TRBD1 (6 bases). This CDR3 is built from 14 residues. Trimming removed 3 bases from V and 6 bases from J, with 9 bases in between. The CDR3 here is CASSLGGFNSPLHF. Written as DNA, the CDR3 is TGTGCCAGCAGTTTGGGGGGCTTTAATTCACCCCTCCACTTT.

The chain uses TRBV20-1 and TRBJ2-1, with no clear D. CDR1 DFQATT and CDR2 SNEGSKA come from the germline V gene (reference sequence). V was trimmed by 2 bases and J by 7 bases, leaving 12 bases between them. The CDR3 loop spans 13 amino acids. CDR3 in amino acids: CSARIPRVNEQFF. The CDR3 DNA follows: TGCAGTGCTAGAATCCCCCGGGTAAATGAGCAGTTCTTC.